Described below is a single TCR beta chain sequence and its context. Its antigen remains unidentified. This CDR3 comprises 14 residues. The V segment lost 7 bases and the J segment 2 bases; nucleotides outside the gene matches: 2. Germline values: CDR1 MDHEN, CDR2 SYDVKM. These data originate in a study of Ad26.COV2.S vaccination and SARS-CoV-2 variants. Findings and limits, study-wide: TCR breadth and depth estimates may have understated total T cell responses.

The repertoire was sequenced with immunoSEQ multiplex PCR; TCRdb's copy has only in-frame clones and lacks some. Among 440,000 or so clones listed, roughly 87% were seen once. Treatment defined: roughly 18 received Ad26.COV2.S at low or high dose, single or two shots; several received placebo; per-sample allocation not given. Material that was analyzed had been drawn on day 63 after the first vaccine or placebo injection. The sequencing used peripheral blood, collected in a trial of Ad26.COV2.S vaccine versus placebo. The receptor comes from a person between 18 and 59 years old who received the Ad26.COV2.S COVID-19 vaccine or a placebo. The chain couples TRBV28 to TRBJ2-1; TRBD1 matches 10 bases. This CDR3 is CASTGQGAYNEQFF. CDR3 DNA sequence: TGTGCCAGCACTGGACAGGGGGCCTACAATGAGCAGTTCTTC.